The 27 T cell receptor beta chains listed next were all sequenced from one sample in a study of CD8 T cells in ankylosing spondylitis. Findings and caveats of the study: A TCR beta motif of several highly homologous variants seemed to mark ankylosing spondylitis blood.

No antigen has been identified for these receptors. Each CDR3 protein gets one entry after TCRdb re-called the 5' RACE reads with MiXCR. This table holds about 340,000 distinct CDR3 sequences, approximately 8.2% found once. Specimen: blood, either unsorted or a sorted T cell fraction (not recorded which). These receptors all stem from a male donor with ankylosing spondylitis.

This chain uses TRBV28 with TRBJ2-2, with no clear D. The CDR3 loop spans 13 amino acids. Germline lookup yields CDR1 MDHEN and CDR2 SYDVKM. V lost 9 bases, J lost 3 bases, and 11 bases lay in between. CDR3 in DNA: TGTGCCAGGGCAATCCTGGACACCGGGGAGCTGTTTTTT. This translates into CARAILDTGELFF.

The chain combines TRBV9 with TRBJ1-5; D is undetermined. The CDR3 extends over 13 amino acids. V was pared by 3 bases and J by 11 bases, with 15 bases between. Germline assignment: CDR1 SGDLS and CDR2 YYNGEE. The CDR3 DNA reads TGTGCCAGCAGCGATCAGCCAGCCGGGTCCCAGCATTTT. This sequence encodes CASSDQPAGSQHF.

This clonotype was counted ten times or more. The junction and the germline gene differ at one end; a read error may be behind it. This chain uses TRBV28 with TRBJ2-3; 7 bases agree with TRBD2. Germline values: CDR1 MDHEN, CDR2 SYDVKM. The CDR3 loop spans 15 amino acids. The CDR3 DNA reads TGTGCCAGCGGTTTAGCGGGTCTTCAAGAAGATACGCAGTATTTT. Amino acids: CASGLAGLQEDTQYF.

This clonotype has only a few counts. This chain connects TRBV6-1 to TRBJ2-7; TRBD1 matches at 7 bases. Looked up from germline, CDR1 is MNHNS and CDR2 is SASEGT. After removal of 9 bases from V and 0 bases from J, the junction contained 5 bases not matched to a gene. The CDR3 totals 13 residues. The CDR3 region is CASRDSASYEQYF. Here the CDR3 DNA reads TGTGCCAGTCGGGACAGTGCCTCCTACGAGCAGTACTTC.

This chain connects TRBV4-2 to TRBJ2-1; 9 bases line up with TRBD2. Germline V gives CDR1 LGHNA, CDR2 YNFKEQ. The V segment lost 3 bases and the J segment 8 bases; nucleotides outside the gene matches: 5. This CDR3 contains 14 residues. The CDR3 DNA is TGTGCCAGCAGCCAGGGGACTAGCTATGATGAGCAGTTCTTC. Protein product: CASSQGTSYDEQFF.

This clonotype was recorded many times. The genes are TRBV7-9 and TRBJ1-5; D is unresolved. Germline lookup yields CDR1 SEHNR and CDR2 FQNEAQ (reference sequence). This CDR3 has 13 residues. Trimming shortened V by 4 bases and J by 6 bases, and 10 bases separated the two germline ends. The CDR3 region has the DNA TGTGCCAGCAGCTCGGCTGGTGGTCAGCCCCAGCATTTT. This translates into CASSSAGGQPQHF. Filled out from reference TRBV7-9 and TRBJ1-5, the complete variable domain reads DTGVSQNPRHKITKRGQNVTFRCDPISEHNRLYWYRQTLGQGPEFLTYFQNEAQLEKSRLLSDRFSAERPKGSFSTLEIQRTEQGDSAMYLCASSSAGGQPQHFGDGTRLSIL.

The chain uses TRBV10-2 and TRBJ1-5; D might be TRBD1 (6 bases). The CDR3 has 13 amino acids. Germline V lookup: CDR1 WSHSY, CDR2 SAAADI. V lost 3 bases and J lost 7, with 10 bases in between. The CDR3 is CASSDRGWQPQHF. The CDR3 coding sequence is TGCGCCAGCAGTGACAGGGGATGGCAGCCCCAGCATTTT.

This clonotype showed up just a few times. A junction end diverges from the germline sequence, so it may reflect a read error. V gene TRBV5-1 combines with J gene TRBJ2-2, with TRBD1 matching 10 bases. CDR1 and CDR2 (germline): SGHRS, YFSETQ. This CDR3 has 15 residues. For the CDR3, the DNA is TGCGCCAGCAGTACGGACAGGGGGAACGCCGGGGAGCTGTTTTTT. The encoded protein is CASSTDRGNAGELFF. Variable domain in full (rest from reference TRBV5-1 and TRBJ2-2): KAGVTQTPRYLIKTRGQQVTLSCSPISGHRSVSWYQQTPGQGLQFLFEYFSETQRNKGNFPGRFSGRQFSNSRSEMNVSTLELGDSALYLCASSTDRGNAGELFFGEGSRLTVL.

The gene calls are TRBV6-2 or TRBV6-3 and TRBJ2-1; 11 positions match TRBD1. Looked up from germline, CDR1 is MNHEY and CDR2 is SVGEGT. This CDR3 has 17 amino acids. V shed 2 bases, J shed 4 bases, and the junction held 7 bases outside the gene matches. Written as DNA, the CDR3 is TGTGCCAGCAGTTACACGAGAGGACAGGGGGCATACAATGAGCAGTTCTTC. Encoded protein: CASSYTRGQGAYNEQFF.

The chain carries TRBV29-1 and TRBJ2-3; D uncertain. The CDR3 runs 12 residues. From germline, CDR1 is SQVTM and CDR2 ANQGSEA. The V gene lost 8 bases and the J gene lost 2 bases, with 11 bases spanning the gap. CDR3 DNA: TGCAGCATTGTCTCAGACACAGATACGCAGTATTTT. Translated, it gives CSIVSDTDTQYF.

The table lists this clonotype with a few counts. The V gene is TRBV19, the J gene TRBJ2-1, with 8 bases fitting TRBD1. Germline CDR1 LNHDA, CDR2 SQIVND (reference sequence). Trimming at V came to 1 base and at J to 8 bases, leaving 4 bases not matched to a gene. The CDR3 has 14 residues. CDR3 sequence reads: CASSIGPTGDEQFF. The CDR3 DNA sequence: TGTGCCAGTAGTATAGGTCCGACAGGGGATGAGCAGTTCTTC.

This clonotype was recorded many times. The rearrangement uses TRBV20-1 and TRBJ1-2; no definite D call. This CDR3 comprises 13 residues. Germline V CDR1 and CDR2: DFQATT, SNEGSKA (reference sequence). V was shortened by 5 bases and J by 0 bases, with 10 bases between the two germline ends. The CDR3 region is CSAPKPTNYGYTF. The CDR3 coding sequence is TGCAGTGCTCCGAAGCCTACTAACTATGGCTACACCTTC.

The table lists this clonotype with a few counts. The rearrangement uses TRBV28 and TRBJ2-7, with unresolved D. The CDR3 length is 12 residues. From germline, CDR1 is MDHEN and CDR2 SYDVKM. The V end was cut by 5 bases, the J end by 6 bases, with 11 bases between. The CDR3 here is CASSPLRVEQYF. CDR3 in DNA: TGTGCCAGCAGTCCCCTTCGGGTCGAGCAGTACTTC.

This clonotype was counted a few times. This chain connects TRBV7-9 to TRBJ2-3; 12 bases line up with TRBD2. The V and J ends lost 8 bases and 4 bases, in that order; junction bases with no gene match: 7. There are 15 residues in the CDR3. Germline loops: CDR1 SEHNR, CDR2 FQNEAQ (reference sequence). CDR3 sequence reads: CASLETSGSSDTQYF. Here the CDR3 DNA reads TGTGCCAGCCTCGAGACTAGCGGGAGTTCAGATACGCAGTATTTT.

This clonotype was detected many times. The chain couples TRBV5-1 to TRBJ2-7; the match to TRBD1 covers 9 bases. Looked up from germline, CDR1 is SGHRS and CDR2 is YFSETQ. V lost 2 bases and J lost 2; bases outside the gene matches: 2. CDR3 length equals 14 residues. The CDR3 loop reads CASSFGTGTYEQYF. The CDR3, as DNA: TGCGCCAGCAGCTTCGGGACAGGGACCTACGAGCAGTACTTC.

This sequence joins TRBV20-1 and TRBJ2-3; a possible D gene is TRBD2 (6 bases). V gave up 5 bases and J gave up 5 bases, with 11 bases separating them. CDR1 is DFQATT and CDR2 is SNEGSKA in the germline V gene (reference sequence). The CDR3 consists of 12 residues. CDR3 residues: CSAPAEGDTQYF. CDR3 nucleotides: TGCAGTGCTCCCGCGGAGGGAGATACGCAGTATTTT.

The J gene is TRBJ2-2, the V gene TRBV18, with 9 bases fitting TRBD2. CDR1 is KGHSH and CDR2 is LQKENI in the germline V gene. The trim removed 1 base at V and 0 bases at J, leaving 0 bases unmatched. The CDR3 spans 16 residues. CDR3 sequence: CASSPLAGANTGELFF. In nucleotides, the CDR3 is TGTGCCAGCTCACCACTAGCGGGGGCGAACACCGGGGAGCTGTTTTTT.

This clonotype was detected only a few times. The gene calls are TRBV2 and TRBJ2-7; D gene ambiguous. Germline V CDR1 and CDR2: SNHLY, FYNNEI. Between the trimmed V and J ends, which lost 7 bases and 4 bases, there was a span of 17 bases. There are 14 residues in the CDR3. CDR3 bases: TGTGCCAGCACGGAGTCAGTAGGAGTTTACGAGCAGTACTTC. Its protein is CASTESVGVYEQYF.

DNA of the CDR3: TGTGCCAGCAGCCTCCTAGCGGCTAGCTATGAGCAGTTCTTC. Its protein product is CASSLLAASYEQFF. The chain joins TRBV11-2 to TRBJ2-1; 7 nucleotides line up with TRBD2. This CDR3 region has 14 residues. From germline, CDR1 is SGHAT and CDR2 FQNNGV. With 5 bases clipped from V and 8 bases from J, the junction kept 9 bases outside the gene matches. Together with reference TRBV11-2 and TRBJ2-1, the CDR3 gives the full variable domain: EAGVAQSPRYKIIEKRQSVAFWCNPISGHATLYWYQQILGQGPKLLIQFQNNGVVDDSQLPKDRFSAERLKGVDSTLKIQPAKLEDSAVYLCASSLLAASYEQFFGPGTRLTVL.

The chain has TRBV18 and TRBJ2-3, with 9 bases matching TRBD1. The CDR3 spans 15 residues. Losses at the gene ends were 6 bases for V and 6 bases for J; bases not matched to a gene: 10. In germline, CDR1 is KGHSH, CDR2 LQKENI. In DNA, the CDR3 is TGTGCCAGCTCGCTAACAGGGGGCCTGGGGGATACGCAGTATTTT. Protein sequence: CASSLTGGLGDTQYF.

The chain is built from TRBV7-3 and TRBJ2-1; no definite D call. This CDR3 has 15 residues. Trimming stripped 5 bases from V and 0 bases from J, with 11 bases between. CDR1 is SGHTA, CDR2 FQGTGA, per germline. CDR3 region: CASSLNHGSYNEQFF. In DNA form, the CDR3 reads TGTGCCAGCAGCCTAAACCATGGCTCCTACAATGAGCAGTTCTTC.

V is TRBV29-1 and J is TRBJ1-3; D is uncertain. V shed 4 bases and J shed 2 bases, with 6 bases lying between them. Per germline, CDR1 SQVTM and CDR2 ANQGSEA. The CDR3 runs 12 residues. The CDR3 bases are TGCAGCGTTGGGAACACTGGAAACACCATATATTTT. Its protein is CSVGNTGNTIYF.

Note on this clonotype: This may be a read error: a much more frequent sequence differs by one nucleotide. The rearrangement links TRBV5-1 to TRBJ2-5; no clear D. Germline values: CDR1 SGHRS, CDR2 YFSETQ. This CDR3 spans 16 amino acids. The DNA for the CDR3 is TGCGCCAGCGGCTTGGCCGTAGCCCCGGCATGGGAGACCCAGTACTTC. The encoded protein is CASGLAVAPAWETQYF.

This clonotype was detected only a few times. CDR3 bases: TGTGCCAGCAGTTATGGTGGGCCAGGCCCCTACAATGAGCAGTTCTTC. It is translated as CASSYGGPGPYNEQFF. This chain connects TRBV6-5 to TRBJ2-1; D not resolved. Germline CDR1 and CDR2: MNHEY and SVGAGI. V lost 3 bases, J lost 2 bases, and 14 bases lay in between. The CDR3 is 16 residues long.

This chain joins TRBV29-1 and TRBJ1-1; 7 nucleotides match TRBD1. Germline CDR1 is SQVTM and CDR2 is ANQGSEA. The V and J ends lost 6 bases and 3 bases, in that order; junction bases with no gene match: 4. The CDR3 contains 12 residues. CDR3 DNA: TGCAGCGTAGGGGGCGCCTACACTGAAGCTTTCTTT. This gives the protein CSVGGAYTEAFF.

This clonotype was seen many times. The CDR3 nucleotides are TGTGCCAGCAGTTTTGGAGGACTAGCGGCTTATCCCTCCTACAATGAGCAGTTCTTC. This codes for CASSFGGLAAYPSYNEQFF. The V and J genes are TRBV28 and TRBJ2-1, with TRBD2 matching 10 bases. CDR3 length: 19 residues. V trimming: 3 bases; J trimming: 0 bases; junction bases outside the gene matches: 11. Germline loops: CDR1 MDHEN, CDR2 SYDVKM.

There are a few counts of this clonotype. The rearrangement uses TRBV20-1 and TRBJ2-3; D gene unclear. There are 13 residues in the CDR3. V lost 5 bases, J lost 0 bases, and 9 bases lay in between. Per germline, CDR1 DFQATT and CDR2 SNEGSKA (reference sequence). The CDR3: CSAPRASTDTQYF. The CDR3 DNA reads TGCAGTGCTCCACGGGCCAGCACAGATACGCAGTATTTT.